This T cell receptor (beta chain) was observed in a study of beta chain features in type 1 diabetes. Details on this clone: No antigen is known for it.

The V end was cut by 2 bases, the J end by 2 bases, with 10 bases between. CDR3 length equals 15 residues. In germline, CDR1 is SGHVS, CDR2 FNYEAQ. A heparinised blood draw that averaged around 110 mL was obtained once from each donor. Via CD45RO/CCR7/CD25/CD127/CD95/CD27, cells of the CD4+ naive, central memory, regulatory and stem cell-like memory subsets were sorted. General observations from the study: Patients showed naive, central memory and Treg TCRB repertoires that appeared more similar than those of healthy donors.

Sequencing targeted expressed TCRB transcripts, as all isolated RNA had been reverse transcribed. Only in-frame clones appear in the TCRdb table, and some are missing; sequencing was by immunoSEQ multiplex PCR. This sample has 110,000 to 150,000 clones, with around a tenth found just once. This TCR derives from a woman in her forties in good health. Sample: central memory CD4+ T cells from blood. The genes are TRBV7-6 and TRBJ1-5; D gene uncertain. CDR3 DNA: TGTGCCAGCAGCTTAAAACCGGAGGGCAATCAGCCCCAGCATTTT. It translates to CASSLKPEGNQPQHF.